Shown below are 13 T cell receptor beta chains from a single sample sequenced in a study of cytomegalovirus exposure and HLA in healthy donors. The PCR ran on 60 Vbeta and 13 Jbeta primers. Libraries were prepared by immunoSEQ multiplex PCR; TCRdb keeps only in-frame clonotypes and omits some of them. The sample lists roughly 150,000 clones; roughly 80% were seen once. The sequenced material came from PBMCs. These receptors were obtained from a man aged 50-60 years in good health and CMV-seropositive.

The rearrangement uses TRBV6-6 and TRBJ2-5; 9 bases are shared with TRBD2. The V segment lost 2 bases and the J segment 2 bases; nucleotides outside the gene matches: 3. The CDR3 has 15 amino acids. The germline CDR1 and CDR2 sequences are MNHNY and SVGAGI (reference sequence). The CDR3 nucleotides are TGTGCCAGCAGTTACCGTAGCGGGAGTCAAGAGACCCAGTACTTC. Its translation is CASSYRSGSQETQYF.

The table lists this clone with a few counts. Written as DNA, the CDR3 is TGTGCCAGCAGGTCAGCGGTCCAAGAGACCCAGTACTTC. As protein: CASRSAVQETQYF. The rearrangement uses TRBV7-9 and TRBJ2-5, with D possibly TRBD2 on 5 matching bases. Germline CDR1 and CDR2: SEHNR and FQNEAQ (reference sequence). This CDR3 has 13 amino acids. Trimming took off 6 bases at V and 1 base at J, with 9 bases between the two ends.

V gene TRBV2 combines with J gene TRBJ2-7; 7 bases fit TRBD1. The length of the CDR3 is 12 residues. V trimming: 6 bases; J trimming: 6 bases; junction bases outside the gene matches: 5. The germline V gene has CDR1 SNHLY and CDR2 FYNNEI. This chain's CDR3 is CASSPTGVEQYF. As DNA, the CDR3 is TGTGCCAGCAGCCCTACAGGGGTCGAGCAGTACTTC.

The chain is built from TRBV6-6 and TRBJ2-3, with TRBD2 matching 7 bases. From germline, CDR1 is MNHNY and CDR2 SVGAGI (reference sequence). The CDR3 loop spans 15 amino acids. V lost 1 base, J lost 2 bases, and 3 bases stayed unmatched. The CDR3: CASSYYGGTTDTQYF. CDR3 DNA sequence: TGTGCCAGCAGTTACTACGGGGGGACCACAGATACGCAGTATTTT.

This CDR3 reads CASSQGGLMNTEAFF. CDR3 coding DNA: TGCGCCAGCAGCCAAGGGGGCTTAATGAACACTGAAGCTTTCTTT. The chain links TRBV4-1 to TRBJ1-1; D might be TRBD1 (5 bases). The CDR3 length is 15 residues. Germline CDR1 reads MGHRA; CDR2 reads YSYEKL. V was cut by 1 base and J by 0 bases, with 9 bases left in between.

The V call is TRBV7-8, the J call TRBJ2-3; 9 bases match TRBD2. In germline, CDR1 is SGHVS, CDR2 FQNEAQ. The junction had 10 bases not matched to a gene; V was cut back by 5 bases and J by 1 base. The CDR3 is 17 residues long. The CDR3 loop reads CASSLWLLAGRTDTQYF. The CDR3 coding sequence is TGTGCCAGCAGCCTATGGCTACTAGCGGGCCGCACAGATACGCAGTATTTT.

The V and J genes are TRBV27 and TRBJ2-1, with D possibly matching TRBD1 (7 bases). Germline CDR1 MNHEY, CDR2 SMNVEV (reference sequence). The CDR3 loop spans 17 amino acids. The ends were cut back, 5 bases at V and 0 bases at J, with 17 bases in the middle. CDR3 sequence reads: CASSLFRGDSSYNEQFF. The DNA for the CDR3 is TGTGCCAGCAGTCTATTCCGCGGGGACAGCTCCTACAATGAGCAGTTCTTC.

The chain couples TRBV28 to TRBJ2-3; 8 nucleotides agree with TRBD2. The CDR3 totals 14 residues. In germline, CDR1 is MDHEN, CDR2 SYDVKM. V was clipped by 3 bases and J by 4 bases; unmatched bases: 3. CDR3 region: CASSFRGGPDTQYF. CDR3 bases: TGTGCCAGCAGTTTCCGGGGGGGCCCAGATACGCAGTATTTT. Full variable domain (outside the CDR3, taken from reference TRBV28 and TRBJ2-3): DVKVTQSSRYLVKRTGEKVFLECVQDMDHENMFWYRQDPGLGLRLIYFSYDVKMKEKGDIPEGYSVSREKKERFSLILESASTNQTSMYLCASSFRGGPDTQYFGPGTRLTVL.

This chain connects TRBV7-8 to TRBJ2-3; 7 positions agree with TRBD2. CDR3 size: 15 residues. V lost 5 bases, J lost 2 bases, and 7 bases stayed unmatched. CDR1 and CDR2 (germline): SGHVS, FQNEAQ. The CDR3 DNA reads TGTGCCAGCAGCCGGGTGGGGGGGATCACAGATACGCAGTATTTT. Translated: CASSRVGGITDTQYF.

This chain joins TRBV10-3 and TRBJ2-3; D gene uncertain. Trimming cost V 4 bases and J 6 bases, with 14 bases left between them. Germline values: CDR1 ENHRY, CDR2 SYGVKD. This CDR3 is built from 14 residues. For the CDR3, the DNA is TGTGCCATCAGTGGGGCCCTGAATACTGATACGCAGTATTTT. Residues: CAISGALNTDTQYF.

The table lists this clone with a count of one. This chain links TRBV10-3 with TRBJ2-1, with D hard to call. This CDR3 spans 16 amino acids. Germline loops: CDR1 ENHRY, CDR2 SYGVKD. Trimming stripped 2 bases from V and 2 bases from J, with 13 bases between. The CDR3 DNA is TGTGCCATCAGTGAGGACCCCCGCGAGGCCTACAATGAGCAGTTCTTC. This sequence encodes CAISEDPREAYNEQFF.

The chain links TRBV10-2 to TRBJ2-5, with a possible D match to TRBD1 (5 bases). Germline V gives CDR1 WSHSY, CDR2 SAAADI. The V gene lost 3 bases and the J gene lost 5 bases, with 13 bases spanning the gap. CDR3 length: 14 amino acids. CDR3 amino acids: CASSEDTPGETQYF. Here the CDR3 DNA reads TGCGCCAGCAGTGAAGACACCCCAGGGGAGACCCAGTACTTC.

This clone was seen a single time. Other DNA sequences within the sample encode an identical CDR3. The chain combines TRBV11-1 with TRBJ2-7, with 10 bases lining up with TRBD1. The CDR3 loop spans 13 amino acids. Trimming took 8 bases from V and 6 from J; bases not matched to a gene: 7. CDR1 is SGHAT and CDR2 is FQDESV in the germline V gene (reference sequence). The CDR3 protein is CASHGTGVREQYF. In DNA, the CDR3 is TGTGCCAGCCACGGGACAGGGGTTCGCGAGCAGTACTTC.